The TCR beta chain described here comes from a study of T cell repertoires in cytomegalovirus infection. This clonotype was seen a few times. The antigen remains unidentified. Germline V CDR1 and CDR2: DFQATT, SNEGSKA (reference sequence). This CDR3 has 9 residues. Trimming took off 5 bases at V and 13 bases at J, with 10 bases between the two ends. Overall study findings and caveats: Predominance within the ex vivo response was attributable to HLA-C-restricted CMV-specific TCR beta clonotypes.

Via MiXCR, TCRdb re-called the reads, giving one row per CDR3 protein. Here the sample spans some 800,000 distinct CDR3 sequences, 25% to 30% being singletons. J is TRBJ2-3 and V is TRBV20-1, with no clear D. The specimen comprised cultured CD8+ T cells from PBMCs, sampled from culture after CMV antigen stimulation. The origin of this receptor is a human donor in good health (CMV status not recorded). Some clones in this sample may be carry-over from other donors' samples. The CDR3 sequence: CSALIREYF. The CDR3 DNA reads as TGCAGTGCTTTGATACGGGAGTATTTT.